The source of this T cell receptor beta chain is a study of post-analysis software for immune sequencing data. Findings and limits, study-wide: The study found TRBV5-6, TRBV5-1 and TRBV20-1 among 5 or 6 TRBV segments more frequent in patients than controls. Significantly decreased normalized Chao1 diversity was recorded for multiple sclerosis patients relative to controls.

Presence of unique molecular identifiers characterized the TCR beta cDNA libraries. One entry per CDR3 protein, called by TCRdb with MiXCR from the PCR reads. The profile shows fewer than 900,000 distinct CDR3 sequences, about 45% of them singletons. A remark on this clonotype: Its specificity is not known.

Germline values: CDR1 LGHDT, CDR2 YNNKEL (reference sequence). The length of the CDR3 is 13 residues. The V end was cut by 8 bases, the J end by 6 bases, with 14 bases between. Specimen: blood. V usage is TRBV3-1 and J usage is TRBJ2-4, with D unclear. This receptor was identified in a girl aged 10 to 17 with multiple sclerosis. CDR3 protein: CASQSRGANIQYF. DNA for the CDR3: TGTGCCAGCCAGTCGCGCGGTGCAAACATTCAGTACTTC.